Listed below are T cell receptor beta chains from one sample, sequenced in a study of blood T cell repertoires in COVID-19. Here immunoSEQ multiplex PCR was the method, and the copy in TCRdb shows in-frame clones only, minus some. The profile covers about 200,000 clones, with around 80% appearing a single time and 6.9% taken by the ten largest. The specimen was peripheral blood. The receptor set was obtained from a human donor with acute or convalescent COVID-19. The donor label of this sample is uncertain. CDR3s include the opening cysteine and the closing phenylalanine or tryptophan. A D gene is named only where the DNA matches it firmly. Clone size, where shown, is once, few, many, or a class for clones that have expanded.

- | TRBJ1-5 | TRBV11-2 | - | TGTGCCAGCAGCTTAGTACCAGATCAGCCCCAGCATTTT | CASSLVPDQPQHF
- | TRBJ2-2 | TRBV7-8 | once | TGTGCCAGCAGCTTAGTGGGGGCGGGAGTGGCCACCGGGGAGCTGTTTTTT | CASSLVGAGVATGELFF
TRBD1 | TRBJ1-2 | TRBV19 | once | TGTGCCAGTAGTCCCCGAACAGGGGAAGGCTACACCTTC | CASSPRTGEGYTF
- | TRBJ1-2 | TRBV29-1 | - | TGCAGCGTTTACGACAGAGCTAACTATGGCTACACCTTC | CSVYDRANYGYTF
- | TRBJ1-1 | TRBV7-9 | once | TGTGCCAGCAGCTTGGCAGGGGAAGCCGGCACTGAAGCTTTCTTT | CASSLAGEAGTEAFF
TRBD1 | TRBJ1-4 | TRBV25-1 | few | TGTGCCAGCAGTGAAGTGACAGGGGGCTGGGAAAAACTGTTTTTT | CASSEVTGGWEKLFF
TRBD2 | TRBJ2-1 | TRBV5-1 | - | TGCGCCAGCAGCGGGACTAGCGGGAGTTACAATGAGCAGTTCTTC | CASSGTSGSYNEQFF
- | TRBJ2-3 | TRBV18 | few | TGTGCCACTCGGGGGTTGCTGATTGGGGATACGCAGTATTTT | CATRGLLIGDTQYF
TRBD2 | TRBJ2-1 | TRBV10-1 | - | TGCGCCAGCCTCCGGGACTCTAGCGGTTCTAACAATGAGCAGTTCTTC | CASLRDSSGSNNEQFF
TRBD1 | TRBJ2-6 | TRBV5-1 | - | TGCGCCAGCGGACAGGGAACACATTCCTCTGGGGCCAACGTCCTGACTTTC | CASGQGTHSSGANVLTF
TRBD1 | TRBJ1-4 | TRBV7-8 | once | TGTGCCAGCAGCTTACGGGACAGGACTGCAACTAATGAAAAACTGTTTTTT | CASSLRDRTATNEKLFF
TRBD1 | TRBJ1-5 | TRBV28 | - | TGTGCCAGCAGTCCTCGGGACAGGAGCAATCAGCCCCAGCATTTT | CASSPRDRSNQPQHF
- | TRBJ1-4 | TRBV25-1 | - | TGTGCCAGCCGGGACACTCAGGATGAAAAACTGTTTTTT | CASRDTQDEKLFF
- | TRBJ2-1 | TRBV5-8 | once | TGTGCCAGCAGCTTAGGGACTTCATCTATCTCCTACAATGAGCAGTTCTTC | CASSLGTSSISYNEQFF
- | TRBJ2-7 | TRBV7-2 | - | TGTGCCAGCAGCTTAGGAGTTAGTAGATTGTACGAGCAGTACTTC | CASSLGVSRLYEQYF
- | TRBJ1-4 | TRBV3-1/TRBV3-2 | - | TGTGCCAGCAGCCAAGACAACAGGGAAAGTGAAAAACTGTTTTTT | CASSQDNRESEKLFF
TRBD2 | TRBJ2-1 | TRBV9 | - | TGTGCCAGCAGCGTAGCCGGACTAGCGGGAGGGTCGGATGAGCAGTTCTTC | CASSVAGLAGGSDEQFF
TRBD2 | TRBJ2-3 | TRBV7-3 | - | TGTGCCAGCAGCTTAGCACGCGGGAGAGGGACAGATACGCAGTATTTT | CASSLARGRGTDTQYF
TRBD1 | TRBJ2-4 | TRBV7-2 | - | TGTGCCAGCAGCTCGAACAGGGGAAAAAAGGGCATTCAGTACTTC | CASSSNRGKKGIQYF
- | TRBJ1-5 | TRBV7-8 | - | TGTGCCAGCAGCTTAGTAGGGGGGGTGAGCAATCAGCCCCAGCATTTT | CASSLVGGVSNQPQHF
- | TRBJ2-3 | TRBV5-4 | - | TGTGCCAGCAGTCTGCAGGGGGGCGGTGAAGATACGCAGTATTTT | CASSLQGGGEDTQYF
TRBD2 | TRBJ2-4 | TRBV5-1 | - | TGCGCCAGCATGGTGAGGGCGGGAGTAAGAGACATTCAGTACTTC | CASMVRAGVRDIQYF
- | TRBJ1-1 | TRBV12-2 | - | TGTGCAAGTCGCTTAGCGACAGGGGGGGACACTGAAGCTTTCTTT | CASRLATGGDTEAFF
TRBD1 | TRBJ1-2 | TRBV9 | - | TGTGCCAGCAGCCGGACAGGCGACAACTATGGCTACACCTTC | CASSRTGDNYGYTF
- | TRBJ2-7 | TRBV6-5 | - | TGTGCCAGCAGTTCTAACAGGGATGGGTCCTACGAGCAGTACTTC | CASSSNRDGSYEQYF
- | TRBJ1-2 | TRBV27 | - | TGTGCCAGCAGTTTCCGCGGATCAACCACTAACTATGGCTACACCTTC | CASSFRGSTTNYGYTF
TRBD1 | TRBJ2-1 | TRBV27 | - | TGTGCCAGCAGACCGGGACAGTCCTACAATGAGCAGTTCTTC | CASRPGQSYNEQFF
TRBD1 | TRBJ2-1 | TRBV7-8 | - | TGTGCCAGCAGCCGAGGACAGGGCGGGAACAATGAGCAGTTCTTC | CASSRGQGGNNEQFF
TRBD1 | TRBJ1-2 | TRBV18 | once | TGTGCCAGCTCACCCGGGACAGACTATGGCTACACCTTC | CASSPGTDYGYTF
TRBD1 | TRBJ1-1 | TRBV19 | - | TGTGCCAGTAGTATTAGCAGGGGGAGCACTGAAGCTTTCTTT | CASSISRGSTEAFF
TRBD1 | TRBJ2-6 | TRBV11-2 | - | TGTGCCAGCAGCTTGACAGGGGTAACGGCTGGGGCCAACGTCCTGACTTTC | CASSLTGVTAGANVLTF
TRBD1 | TRBJ2-5 | TRBV5-1 | - | TGCGCCAGCAGCTCGAAGACAGGGATGATGGAGACCCAGTACTTC | CASSSKTGMMETQYF
- | TRBJ1-2 | TRBV19 | - | TGTGCCAGTAGTATTCGTGAGGGCTTCGGCTACACCTTC | CASSIREGFGYTF
- | TRBJ1-5 | TRBV3-1/TRBV3-2 | - | TGTGCCAGCAGCCAAGGGCCCTCGGGGCCCCAGCATTTT | CASSQGPSGPQHF
- | TRBJ1-4 | TRBV7-9 | once | TGTGCCAGCAGCGGGGACACCAATAATGAAAAACTGTTTTTT | CASSGDTNNEKLFF
- | TRBJ1-6 | TRBV12-3/TRBV12-4 | - | TGTGCCAGCAGTTTCGGTAATTCACCCCTCCACTTT | CASSFGNSPLHF
TRBD2 | TRBJ2-1 | TRBV19 | - | TGTGCCAGTACCCCTCGGGCAGCTGCCGGGACTAGATTAAATGAGCAGTTCTTC | CASTPRAAAGTRLNEQFF
TRBD1 | TRBJ1-1 | TRBV5-6 | - | TGTGCCAGCACTCCGGGACAGTCAAACACTGAAGCTTTCTTT | CASTPGQSNTEAFF
- | TRBJ1-4 | TRBV7-9 | - | TGTGCCAGCAGCTTAGCAGGTGGGGCGGGGGCCGATAATGAAAAACTGTTTTTT | CASSLAGGAGADNEKLFF
- | TRBJ1-6 | TRBV4-1 | - | TGCGCCAGCAGCCAACCAGACAGTGAGAATTCACCCCTCCACTTT | CASSQPDSENSPLHF
TRBD1 | TRBJ1-1 | TRBV28 | - | TGTGCCAGCACCTCTACAGGGGGCAACACTGAAGCTTTCTTT | CASTSTGGNTEAFF
TRBD1 | TRBJ1-5 | TRBV6-6 | few | TGTGCCAGCAGTTCAGGGGGGAATCAGCCCCAGCATTTT | CASSSGGNQPQHF
- | TRBJ1-3 | TRBV2 | - | TGTGCCAGCAGTGCGCAGGGCTTCCCTGGAAACACCATATATTTT | CASSAQGFPGNTIYF
- | TRBJ2-4 | TRBV6-5 | - | TGTGCCAGCCGTTCCTTGGTGGAGAACATTCAGTACTTC | CASRSLVENIQYF
TRBD2 | TRBJ2-7 | TRBV27 | few | TGTGCCAGCAGACAGGGACTAGCGGGGCCCTACGAGCAGTACTTC | CASRQGLAGPYEQYF
TRBD1 | TRBJ1-1 | TRBV27 | - | TGTGCCAGCAGTACGCTCGGACAGGGACCTATGAACACTGAAGCTTTCTTT | CASSTLGQGPMNTEAFF
TRBD1 | TRBJ2-6 | TRBV5-1 | - | TGCGCCAGCAGCTGGACAGGGTCCGGGGCCAACGTCCTGACTTTC | CASSWTGSGANVLTF
TRBD1 | TRBJ1-4 | TRBV23-1 | - | TGCGCCAGCAGTCAAGAGGGGACAGCGAATGAAAAACTGTTTTTT | CASSQEGTANEKLFF
- | TRBJ1-6 | TRBV28 | few | TGTGCCAGCAGTCTGGCGGGAAATAATTCACCCCTCCACTTT | CASSLAGNNSPLHF
- | TRBJ1-1 | TRBV28 | - | TGTGCCAGCAGTTTAGGGGGCAGTGGGAACACTGAAGCTTTCTTT | CASSLGGSGNTEAFF
- | TRBJ2-7 | TRBV15 | - | TGTGCCACCAGCGGCACCTGGGCGAAACCCCAATCCTACGAGCAGTACTTC | CATSGTWAKPQSYEQYF
- | TRBJ2-4 | TRBV7-2 | - | TGTGCCAGCAGCTCCCCAGGGGCCAGGGTAAACATTCAGTACTTC | CASSSPGARVNIQYF
- | TRBJ2-1 | TRBV29-1 | - | TGCAGCGTTGAAGATTGGGCCAGGAACAATGAGCAGTTCTTC | CSVEDWARNNEQFF